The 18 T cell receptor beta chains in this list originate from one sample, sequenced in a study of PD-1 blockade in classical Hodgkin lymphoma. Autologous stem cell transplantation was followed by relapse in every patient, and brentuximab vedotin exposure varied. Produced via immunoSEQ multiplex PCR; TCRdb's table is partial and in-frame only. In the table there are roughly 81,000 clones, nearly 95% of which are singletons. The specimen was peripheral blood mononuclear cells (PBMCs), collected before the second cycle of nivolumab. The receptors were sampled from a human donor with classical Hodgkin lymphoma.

CDR3 in DNA: TGTGCCAGCAGCTTTCTAGTACTAGCGGGGTACAATGAGCAGTTCTTC. Translating it yields CASSFLVLAGYNEQFF. This sequence joins TRBV11-2 and TRBJ2-1; TRBD2 matches 10 bases. The CDR3 runs 16 residues. V lost 3 bases to trimming and J lost 4 bases; unmatched junction nucleotides: 6. Germline V CDR1 and CDR2: SGHAT, FQNNGV.

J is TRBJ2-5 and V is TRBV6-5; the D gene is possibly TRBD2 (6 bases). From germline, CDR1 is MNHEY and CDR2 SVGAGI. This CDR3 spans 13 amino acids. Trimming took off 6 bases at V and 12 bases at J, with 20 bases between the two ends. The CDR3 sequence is CASSPGLIGGKYF. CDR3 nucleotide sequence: TGTGCCAGCAGCCCAGGACTAATAGGAGGGAAGTACTTC.

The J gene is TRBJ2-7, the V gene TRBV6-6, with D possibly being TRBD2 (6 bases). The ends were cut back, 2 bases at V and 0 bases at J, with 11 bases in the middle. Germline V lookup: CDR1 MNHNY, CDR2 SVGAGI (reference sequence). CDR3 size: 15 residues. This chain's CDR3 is CASSYLAGSSYEQYF. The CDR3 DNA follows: TGTGCCAGCAGTTACCTCGCGGGGAGCTCCTACGAGCAGTACTTC.

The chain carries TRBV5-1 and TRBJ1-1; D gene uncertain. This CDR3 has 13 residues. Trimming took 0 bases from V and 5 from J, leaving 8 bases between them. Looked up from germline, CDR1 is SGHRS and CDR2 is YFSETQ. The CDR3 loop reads CASSLDQGTEAFF. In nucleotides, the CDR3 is TGCGCCAGCAGCTTGGACCAAGGTACTGAAGCTTTCTTT. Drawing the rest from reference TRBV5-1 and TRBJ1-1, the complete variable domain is KAGVTQTPRYLIKTRGQQVTLSCSPISGHRSVSWYQQTPGQGLQFLFEYFSETQRNKGNFPGRFSGRQFSNSRSEMNVSTLELGDSALYLCASSLDQGTEAFFGQGTRLTVV.

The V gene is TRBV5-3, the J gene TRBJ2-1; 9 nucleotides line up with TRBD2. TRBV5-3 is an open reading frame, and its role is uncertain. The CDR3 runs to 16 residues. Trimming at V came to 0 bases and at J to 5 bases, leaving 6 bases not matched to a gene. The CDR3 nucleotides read TGTGCCAGAAGCTTGGATCTGCTAGCGGGGCACAATGAGCAGTTCTTC. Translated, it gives CARSLDLLAGHNEQFF.

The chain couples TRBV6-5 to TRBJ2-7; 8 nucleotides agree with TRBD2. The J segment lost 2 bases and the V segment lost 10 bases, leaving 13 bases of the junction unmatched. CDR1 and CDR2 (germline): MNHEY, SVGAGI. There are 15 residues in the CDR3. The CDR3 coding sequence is TGTGCCACCGCCGGTCGGGGGGGGCCAACCTACGAGCAGTACTTC. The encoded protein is CATAGRGGPTYEQYF.

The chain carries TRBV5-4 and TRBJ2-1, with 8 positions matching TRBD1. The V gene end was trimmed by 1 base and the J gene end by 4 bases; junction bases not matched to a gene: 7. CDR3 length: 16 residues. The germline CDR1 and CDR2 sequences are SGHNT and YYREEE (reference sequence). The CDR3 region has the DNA TGTGCCAGCAGCTTGCGAAAAGGGACAGGATACAATGAGCAGTTCTTC. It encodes CASSLRKGTGYNEQFF.

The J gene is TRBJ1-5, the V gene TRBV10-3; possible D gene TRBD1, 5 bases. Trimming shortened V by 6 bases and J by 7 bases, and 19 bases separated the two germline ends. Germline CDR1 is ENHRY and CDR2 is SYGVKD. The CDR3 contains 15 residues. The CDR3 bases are TGTGCCATCAGGGACCGGGGGTCCACGGGACAGCCCCAGCATTTT. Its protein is CAIRDRGSTGQPQHF.

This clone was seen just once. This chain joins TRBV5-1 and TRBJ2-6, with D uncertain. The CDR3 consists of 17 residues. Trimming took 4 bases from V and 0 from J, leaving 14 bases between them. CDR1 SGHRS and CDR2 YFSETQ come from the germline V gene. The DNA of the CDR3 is TGCGCCAGCAGCCGCGTGAGACTCAACTCTGGGGCCAACGTCCTGACTTTC. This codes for CASSRVRLNSGANVLTF.

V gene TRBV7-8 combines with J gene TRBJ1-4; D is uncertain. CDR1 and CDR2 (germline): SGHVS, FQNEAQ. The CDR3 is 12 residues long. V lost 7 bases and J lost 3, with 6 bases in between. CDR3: CASTTSNEKLFF. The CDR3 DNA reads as TGTGCCAGCACCACGTCTAATGAAAAACTGTTTTTT. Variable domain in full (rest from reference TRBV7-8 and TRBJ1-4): GAGVSQSPRYKVAKRGQDVALRCDPISGHVSLFWYQQALGQGPEFLTYFQNEAQLDKSGLPSDRFFAERPEGSVSTLKIQRTQQEDSAVYLCASTTSNEKLFFGSGTQLSVL.

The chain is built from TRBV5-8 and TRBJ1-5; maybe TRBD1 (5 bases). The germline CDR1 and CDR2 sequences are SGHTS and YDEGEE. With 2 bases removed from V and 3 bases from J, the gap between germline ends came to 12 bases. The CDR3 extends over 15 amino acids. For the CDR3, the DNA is TGTGCCAGCAGCTTCCTTAGGGGATACAATCAGCCCCAGCATTTT. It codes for CASSFLRGYNQPQHF.

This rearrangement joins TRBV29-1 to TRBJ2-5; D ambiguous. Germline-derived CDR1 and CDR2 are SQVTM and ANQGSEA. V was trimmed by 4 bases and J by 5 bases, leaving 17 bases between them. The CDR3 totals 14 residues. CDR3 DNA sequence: TGCAGCGTTGTGAGAGGTCCCCTGCGGGAGACCCAGTACTTC. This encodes CSVVRGPLRETQYF.

CDR3 DNA: TGTGCCAGCAGCCCCGGACTAGCGGGAGTAGGAGAGCAGTTCTTC. Encoded protein: CASSPGLAGVGEQFF. V usage is TRBV7-9 and J usage is TRBJ2-1; 13 bases align to TRBD2. J lost 10 bases, V lost 5 bases, and 8 bases had no gene match. The CDR3 consists of 15 residues. Germline V gives CDR1 SEHNR, CDR2 FQNEAQ (reference sequence). The variable domain in full, completed from reference TRBV7-9 and TRBJ2-1, reads DTGVSQNPRHKITKRGQNVTFRCDPISEHNRLYWYRQTLGQGPEFLTYFQNEAQLEKSRLLSDRFSAERPKGSFSTLEIQRTEQGDSAMYLCASSPGLAGVGEQFFGPGTRLTVL.

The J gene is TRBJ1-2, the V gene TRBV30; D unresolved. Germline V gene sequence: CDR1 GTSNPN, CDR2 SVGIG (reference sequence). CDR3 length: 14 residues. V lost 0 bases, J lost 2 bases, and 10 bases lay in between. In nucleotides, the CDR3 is TGTGCCTGGAGTGTTGGACCGATCAACTATGGCTACACCTTC. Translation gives CAWSVGPINYGYTF.

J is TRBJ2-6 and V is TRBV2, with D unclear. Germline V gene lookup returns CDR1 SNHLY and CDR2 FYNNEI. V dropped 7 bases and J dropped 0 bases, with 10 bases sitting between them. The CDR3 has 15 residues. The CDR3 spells CASKRSGSGANVLTF. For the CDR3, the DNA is TGTGCCAGCAAAAGGTCTGGCTCTGGGGCCAACGTCCTGACTTTC. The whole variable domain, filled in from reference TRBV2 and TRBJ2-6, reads EPEVTQTPSHQVTQMGQEVILRCVPISNHLYFYWYRQILGQKVEFLVSFYNNEISEKSEIFDDQFSVERPDGSNFTLKIRSTKLEDSAMYFCASKRSGSGANVLTFGAGSRLTVL.

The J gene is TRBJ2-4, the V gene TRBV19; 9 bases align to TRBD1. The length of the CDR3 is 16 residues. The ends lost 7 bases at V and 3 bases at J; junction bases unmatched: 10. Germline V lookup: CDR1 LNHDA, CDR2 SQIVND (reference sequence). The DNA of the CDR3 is TGTGCCAGTACATGGAACAGGGGGCTTGGCAAAAACATTCAGTACTTC. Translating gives CASTWNRGLGKNIQYF.

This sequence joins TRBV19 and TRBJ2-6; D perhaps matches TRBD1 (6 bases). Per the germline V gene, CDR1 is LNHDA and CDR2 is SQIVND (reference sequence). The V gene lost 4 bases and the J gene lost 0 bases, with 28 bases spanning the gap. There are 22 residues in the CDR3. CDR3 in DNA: TGTGCCAGTAGTAGAACAAGGACAGCCCCCCCAGGGTCTCTCTCTGGGGCCAACGTCCTGACTTTC. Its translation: CASSRTRTAPPGSLSGANVLTF.

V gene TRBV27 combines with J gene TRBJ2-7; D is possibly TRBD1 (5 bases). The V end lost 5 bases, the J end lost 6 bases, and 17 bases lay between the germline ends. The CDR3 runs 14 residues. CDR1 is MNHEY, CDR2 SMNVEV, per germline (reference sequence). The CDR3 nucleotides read TGTGCCAGCAGTCCCCTCGCGCAGGGCGCCGAGCAGTACTTC. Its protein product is CASSPLAQGAEQYF.